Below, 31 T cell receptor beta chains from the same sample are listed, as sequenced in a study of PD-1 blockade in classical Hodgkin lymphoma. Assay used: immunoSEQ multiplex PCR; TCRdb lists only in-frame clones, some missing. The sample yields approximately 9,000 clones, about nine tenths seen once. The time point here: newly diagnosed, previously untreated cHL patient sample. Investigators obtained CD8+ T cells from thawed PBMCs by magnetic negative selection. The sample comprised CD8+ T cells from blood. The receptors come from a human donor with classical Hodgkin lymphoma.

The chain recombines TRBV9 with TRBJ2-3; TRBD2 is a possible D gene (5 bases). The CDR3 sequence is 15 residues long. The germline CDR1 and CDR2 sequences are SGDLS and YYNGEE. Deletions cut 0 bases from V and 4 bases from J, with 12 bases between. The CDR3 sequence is CASSVDGVPPDTQYF. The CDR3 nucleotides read TGTGCCAGCAGCGTAGACGGGGTGCCCCCAGATACGCAGTATTTT.

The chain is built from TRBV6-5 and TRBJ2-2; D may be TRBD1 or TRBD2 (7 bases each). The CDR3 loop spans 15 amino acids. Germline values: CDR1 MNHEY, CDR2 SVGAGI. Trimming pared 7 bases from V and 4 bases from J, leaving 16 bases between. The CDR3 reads CASTTGGQRTGELFF. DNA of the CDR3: TGTGCCAGCACCACGGGGGGACAGCGCACCGGGGAGCTGTTTTTT.

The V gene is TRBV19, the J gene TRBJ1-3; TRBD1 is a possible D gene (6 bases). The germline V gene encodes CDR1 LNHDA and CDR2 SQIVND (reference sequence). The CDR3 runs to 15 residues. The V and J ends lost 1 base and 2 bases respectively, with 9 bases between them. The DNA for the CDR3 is TGTGCCAGTAGTATAGGGACAGAGGCTGGAAACACCATATATTTT. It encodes CASSIGTEAGNTIYF. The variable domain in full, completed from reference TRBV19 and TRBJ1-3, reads DGGITQSPKYLFRKEGQNVTLSCEQNLNHDAMYWYRQDPGQGLRLIYYSQIVNDFQKGDIAEGYSVSREKKESFPLTVTSAQKNPTAFYLCASSIGTEAGNTIYFGEGSWLTVV.

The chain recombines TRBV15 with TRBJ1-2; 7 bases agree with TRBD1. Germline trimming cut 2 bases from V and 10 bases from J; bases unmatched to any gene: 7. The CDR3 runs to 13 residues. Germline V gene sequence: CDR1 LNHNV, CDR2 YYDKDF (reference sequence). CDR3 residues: CATSRRDRAAYTF. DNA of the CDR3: TGTGCCACCAGCAGAAGAGACAGGGCCGCCTACACCTTC.

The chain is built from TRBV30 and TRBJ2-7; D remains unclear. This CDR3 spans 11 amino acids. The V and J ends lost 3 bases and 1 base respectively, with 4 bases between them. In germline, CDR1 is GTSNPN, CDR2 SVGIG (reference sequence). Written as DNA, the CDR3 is TGTGCCTGGAGGGTTTCCTACGAGCAGTACTTC. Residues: CAWRVSYEQYF.

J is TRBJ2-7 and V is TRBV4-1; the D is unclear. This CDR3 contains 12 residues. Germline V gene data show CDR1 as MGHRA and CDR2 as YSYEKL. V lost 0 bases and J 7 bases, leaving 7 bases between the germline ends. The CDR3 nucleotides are TGCGCCAGCAGCCAAGACGGACGGGAGCAGTACTTC. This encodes CASSQDGREQYF.

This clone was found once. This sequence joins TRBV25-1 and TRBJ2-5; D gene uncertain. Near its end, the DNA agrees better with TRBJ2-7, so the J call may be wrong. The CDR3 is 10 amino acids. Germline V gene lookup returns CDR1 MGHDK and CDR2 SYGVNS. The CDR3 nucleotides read TGTGCCAGCAGTGCGGGCGAGCAGTACTTC. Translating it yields CASSAGEQYF.

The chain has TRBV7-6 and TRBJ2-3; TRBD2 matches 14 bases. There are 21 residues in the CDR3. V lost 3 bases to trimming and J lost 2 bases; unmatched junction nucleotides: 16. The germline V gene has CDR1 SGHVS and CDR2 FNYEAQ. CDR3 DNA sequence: TGTGCCAGCAGCTTTATTGGCGCCGCGACTAGCGGGGGGGCGAACACAGATACGCAGTATTTT. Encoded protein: CASSFIGAATSGGANTDTQYF. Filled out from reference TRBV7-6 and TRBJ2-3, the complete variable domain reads GAGVSQSPRYKVTKRGQDVALRCDPISGHVSLYWYRQALGQGPEFLTYFNYEAQQDKSGLPNDRFSAERPEGSISTLTIQRTEQRDSAMYRCASSFIGAATSGGANTDTQYFGPGTRLTVL.

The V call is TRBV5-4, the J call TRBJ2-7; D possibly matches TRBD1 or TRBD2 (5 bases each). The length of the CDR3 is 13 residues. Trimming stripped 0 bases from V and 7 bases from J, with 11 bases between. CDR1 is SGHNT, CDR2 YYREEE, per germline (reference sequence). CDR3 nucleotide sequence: TGTGCCAGCAGCTTGGGGGGGATAGGTGAGCAGTACTTC. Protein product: CASSLGGIGEQYF.

Written as DNA, the CDR3 is TGTGCCAGCAGCGTCGGGGGGGTTAATAGCAATCAGCCCCAGCATTTT. Protein product: CASSVGGVNSNQPQHF. The rearrangement links TRBV9 to TRBJ1-5, with D perhaps TRBD1 (5 bases). Germline V CDR1 and CDR2: SGDLS, YYNGEE. The CDR3 extends over 16 amino acids. Deletions cut 2 bases from V and 0 bases from J, with 12 bases between. Variable domain in full (rest from reference TRBV9 and TRBJ1-5): DSGVTQTPKHLITATGQRVTLRCSPRSGDLSVYWYQQSLDQGLQFLIQYYNGEERAKGNILERFSAQQFPDLHSELNLSSLELGDSALYFCASSVGGVNSNQPQHFGDGTRLSIL.

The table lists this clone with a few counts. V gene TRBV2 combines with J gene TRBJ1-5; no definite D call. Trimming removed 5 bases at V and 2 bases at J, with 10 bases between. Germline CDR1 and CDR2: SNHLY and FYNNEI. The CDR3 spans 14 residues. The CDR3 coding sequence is TGTGCCAGCAGTAGAGACACACGCAATCAGCCCCAGCATTTT. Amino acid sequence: CASSRDTRNQPQHF.

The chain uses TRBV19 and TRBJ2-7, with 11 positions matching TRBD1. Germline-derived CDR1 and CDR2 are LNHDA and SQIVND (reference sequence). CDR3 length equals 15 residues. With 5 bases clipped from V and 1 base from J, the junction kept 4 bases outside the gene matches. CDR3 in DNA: TGTGCCAGTAGTGGGACAGGGGGTTGGTCCTACGAGCAGTACTTC. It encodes CASSGTGGWSYEQYF.

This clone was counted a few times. This CDR3 reads CASTQGSNQPQHF. The CDR3 DNA reads as TGTGCCAGCACCCAGGGGTCCAATCAGCCCCAGCATTTT. The gene calls are TRBV6-6 and TRBJ1-5; D is perhaps TRBD1 (6 bases). V lost 7 bases and J lost 3, with 10 bases in between. Germline V gene sequence: CDR1 MNHNY, CDR2 SVGAGI (reference sequence). The CDR3 is 13 amino acids.

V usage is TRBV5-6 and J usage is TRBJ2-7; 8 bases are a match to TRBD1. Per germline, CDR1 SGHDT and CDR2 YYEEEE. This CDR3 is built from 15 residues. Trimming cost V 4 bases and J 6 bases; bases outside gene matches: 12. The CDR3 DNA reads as TGTGCCAGCAGCGTGACAGGGGCGCTCCCCCGCGAGCAGTACTTC. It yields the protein CASSVTGALPREQYF.

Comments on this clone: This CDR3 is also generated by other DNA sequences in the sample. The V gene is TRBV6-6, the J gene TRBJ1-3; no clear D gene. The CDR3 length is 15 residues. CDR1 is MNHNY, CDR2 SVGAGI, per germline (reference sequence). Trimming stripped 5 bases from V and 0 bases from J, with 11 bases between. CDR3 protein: CASSPHPSSGNTIYF. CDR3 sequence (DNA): TGTGCCAGCAGTCCTCACCCGAGCTCTGGAAACACCATATATTTT.

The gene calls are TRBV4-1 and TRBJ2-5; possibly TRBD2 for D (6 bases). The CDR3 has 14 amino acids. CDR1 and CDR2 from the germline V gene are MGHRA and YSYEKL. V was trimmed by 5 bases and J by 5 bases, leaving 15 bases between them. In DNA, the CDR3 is TGCGCCAGCAGCTCCCCTGGAGGGCGGGAGACCCAGTACTTC. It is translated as CASSSPGGRETQYF.

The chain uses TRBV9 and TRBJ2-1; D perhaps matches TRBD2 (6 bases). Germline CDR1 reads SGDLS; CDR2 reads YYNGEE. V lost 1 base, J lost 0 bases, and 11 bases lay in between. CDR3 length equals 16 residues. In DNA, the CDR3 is TGTGCCAGCAGCGTATATCGGGGGAGCTCCTACAATGAGCAGTTCTTC. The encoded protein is CASSVYRGSSYNEQFF.

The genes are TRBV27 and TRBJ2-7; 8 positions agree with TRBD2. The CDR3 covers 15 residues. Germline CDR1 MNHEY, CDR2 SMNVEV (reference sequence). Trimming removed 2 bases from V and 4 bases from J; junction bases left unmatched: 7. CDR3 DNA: TGTGCCAGCAGTTTACGGGGGGGGGCTTATTACGAGCAGTACTTC. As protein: CASSLRGGAYYEQYF.

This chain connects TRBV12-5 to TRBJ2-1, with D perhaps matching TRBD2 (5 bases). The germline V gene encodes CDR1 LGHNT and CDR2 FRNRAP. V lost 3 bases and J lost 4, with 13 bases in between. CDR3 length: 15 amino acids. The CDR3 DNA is TGTGCTAGTGGTTTCATCGGGTCGGGATACAATGAGCAGTTCTTC. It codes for CASGFIGSGYNEQFF.

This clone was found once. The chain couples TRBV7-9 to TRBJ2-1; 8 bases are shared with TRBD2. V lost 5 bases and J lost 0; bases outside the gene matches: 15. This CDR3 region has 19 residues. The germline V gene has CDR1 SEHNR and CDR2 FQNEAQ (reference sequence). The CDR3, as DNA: TGTGCCAGCAGCGGGGCTCCACTTAGCGGGGCGGACTCCTACAATGAGCAGTTCTTC. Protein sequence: CASSGAPLSGADSYNEQFF.

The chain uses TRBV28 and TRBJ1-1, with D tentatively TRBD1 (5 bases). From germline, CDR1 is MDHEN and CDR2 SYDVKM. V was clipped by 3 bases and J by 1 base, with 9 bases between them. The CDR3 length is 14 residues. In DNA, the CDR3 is TGTGCCAGCAGTTTGGGTCAGGGGAACACTGAAGCTTTCTTT. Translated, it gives CASSLGQGNTEAFF.

CDR3 DNA sequence: TGTGCCAGCAGCCCCGGGGGGGGCAGCTACGAGCAGTACTTC. Protein: CASSPGGGSYEQYF. The rearrangement uses TRBV7-9 and TRBJ2-5; 8 bases line up with TRBD2. The J call could be wrong; TRBJ2-7 is a better fit for the DNA end. CDR3 length equals 14 residues. Germline V gene data show CDR1 as SEHNR and CDR2 as FQNEAQ (reference sequence).

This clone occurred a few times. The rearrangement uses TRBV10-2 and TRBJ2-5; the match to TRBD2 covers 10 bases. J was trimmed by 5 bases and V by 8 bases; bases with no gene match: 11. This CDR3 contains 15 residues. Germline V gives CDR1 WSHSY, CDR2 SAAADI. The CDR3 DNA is TGCGCCAGCGTCCGAGCGGGGGGGCTTGGGGAGACCCAGTACTTC. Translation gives CASVRAGGLGETQYF.

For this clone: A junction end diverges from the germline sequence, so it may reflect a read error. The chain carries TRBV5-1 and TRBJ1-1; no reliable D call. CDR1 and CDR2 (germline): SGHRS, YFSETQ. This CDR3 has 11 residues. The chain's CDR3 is CASTLGREAFF. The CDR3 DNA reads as TGCGCCAGCACCTTGGGCCGGGAAGCTTTCTTT.

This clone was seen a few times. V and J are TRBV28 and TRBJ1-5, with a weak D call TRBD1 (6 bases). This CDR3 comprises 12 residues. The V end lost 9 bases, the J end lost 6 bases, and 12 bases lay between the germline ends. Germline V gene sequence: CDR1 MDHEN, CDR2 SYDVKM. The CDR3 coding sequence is TGTGCCAGTAGGGGGGGAAGTCAGCCCCAGCATTTT. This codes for CASRGGSQPQHF. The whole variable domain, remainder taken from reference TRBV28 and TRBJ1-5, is DVKVTQSSRYLVKRTGEKVFLECVQDMDHENMFWYRQDPGLGLRLIYFSYDVKMKEKGDIPEGYSVSREKKERFSLILESASTNQTSMYLCASRGGSQPQHFGDGTRLSIL.

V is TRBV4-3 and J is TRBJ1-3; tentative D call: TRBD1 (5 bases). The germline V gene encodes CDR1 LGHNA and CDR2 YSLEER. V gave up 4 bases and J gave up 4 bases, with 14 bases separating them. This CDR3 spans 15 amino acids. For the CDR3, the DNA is TGCGCCAGCAGCCCAGGGACCGCCGGCGGAAACACCATATATTTT. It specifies CASSPGTAGGNTIYF.

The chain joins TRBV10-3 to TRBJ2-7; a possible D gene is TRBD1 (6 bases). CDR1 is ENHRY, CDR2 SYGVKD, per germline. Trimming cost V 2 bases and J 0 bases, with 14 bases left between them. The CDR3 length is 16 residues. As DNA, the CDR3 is TGTGCCATCAGTGAGGTCGGGGACAAGAGCTCCTACGAGCAGTACTTC. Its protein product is CAISEVGDKSSYEQYF.

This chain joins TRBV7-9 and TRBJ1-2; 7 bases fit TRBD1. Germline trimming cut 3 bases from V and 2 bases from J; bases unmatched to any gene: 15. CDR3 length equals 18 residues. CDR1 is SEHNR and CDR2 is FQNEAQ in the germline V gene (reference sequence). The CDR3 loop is CASSLPPLAGQNNYGYTF. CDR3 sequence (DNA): TGTGCCAGCAGCTTGCCCCCCCTTGCGGGACAGAACAACTATGGCTACACCTTC.

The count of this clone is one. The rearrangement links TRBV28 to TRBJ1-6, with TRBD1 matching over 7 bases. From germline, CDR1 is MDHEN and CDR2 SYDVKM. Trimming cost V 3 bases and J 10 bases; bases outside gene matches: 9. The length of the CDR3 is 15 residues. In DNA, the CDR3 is TGTGCCAGCAGTTTCCCAGGGGGACTGCGATCACCCCTCCACTTT. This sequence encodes CASSFPGGLRSPLHF.

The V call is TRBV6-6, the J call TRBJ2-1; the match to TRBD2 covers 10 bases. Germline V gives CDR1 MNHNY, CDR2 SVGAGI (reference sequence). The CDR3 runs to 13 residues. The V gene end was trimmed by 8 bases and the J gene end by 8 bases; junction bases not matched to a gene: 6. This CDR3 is CASGLAGADEQFF. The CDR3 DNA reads TGTGCCAGCGGGCTAGCGGGGGCCGATGAGCAGTTCTTC.

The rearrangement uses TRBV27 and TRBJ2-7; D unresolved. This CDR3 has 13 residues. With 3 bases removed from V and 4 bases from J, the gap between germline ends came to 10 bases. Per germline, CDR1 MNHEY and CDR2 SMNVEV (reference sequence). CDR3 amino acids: CASSFLHGYEQYF. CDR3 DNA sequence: TGTGCCAGCAGTTTTCTCCATGGATACGAGCAGTACTTC.